This T cell receptor beta chain stems from a study of cytomegalovirus exposure and HLA in healthy donors. Per germline, CDR1 SGHRS and CDR2 YFSETQ. With 2 bases removed from V and 7 bases from J, the gap between germline ends came to 18 bases. The CDR3 is 15 amino acids. This clone was observed a few times. With 60 Vbeta and 13 Jbeta primers, the PCR was carried out. Assay used: immunoSEQ multiplex PCR; TCRdb lists only in-frame clones, some missing. The profile covers 90,000 to 150,000 clones, with around four fifths appearing a single time and around 4.1% taken by the ten largest. The TCR was taken from a woman aged 40-49 years in good health and CMV-seronegative. Sequencing was carried out using PBMCs. This sequence joins TRBV5-1 and TRBJ1-2; D is ambiguous. The CDR3, as DNA: TGCGCCAGCAGCTTAGACATCTCTCAGGAGGGTGGCTACACCTTC. It specifies CASSLDISQEGGYTF.